This T cell receptor (beta chain) is drawn from a study of T cell responses to AZD1222 COVID-19 vaccine. Study-level points and caveats: Nearly half of the spike-specific TCRs reportedly recognize variant regions that carry no mutations.

Using immunoSEQ multiplex PCR, the repertoire was profiled, and TCRdb retains in-frame clones only, with some absent. The table shows 35,000 to 55,000 clones, with around three quarters occurring only once. CDR1 SEHNR and CDR2 FQNEAQ come from the germline V gene (reference sequence). The V end lost 3 bases, the J end lost 5 bases, and 8 bases lay between the germline ends. The length of the CDR3 is 13 residues. This clone was seen a single time. The antigen is unknown. Sequencing used peripheral blood, obtained 28 days after the second dose of the MenACWY control vaccine. The sequence derives from an adult who received the MenACWY meningococcal vaccine as a control. The chain links TRBV7-9 to TRBJ1-5; no clear D gene. Here the CDR3 reads CASSFGTDQPQHF. Written as DNA, the CDR3 is TGTGCCAGCAGCTTCGGCACAGATCAGCCCCAGCATTTT.